These 18 T cell receptor beta chains share one sample of origin, sequenced in a study of technical replicates of blood from a few donors. The data were produced by immunoSEQ multiplex PCR, yet TCRdb's version contains in-frame clones alone and is incomplete. The table records over 75,000 clones, nearly 98% of them present only once. Sequenced material: T cells isolated from PBMCs. The origin of the receptors is a human donor in good health.

The gene calls are TRBV4-1 and TRBJ2-5; 7 nucleotides agree with TRBD2. V trimming: 4 bases; J trimming: 3 bases; junction bases outside the gene matches: 14. The CDR3 sequence is 17 residues long. From germline, CDR1 is MGHRA and CDR2 YSYEKL. The CDR3 bases are TGCGCCAGCAGCCGCGTGAACGGACTAGACCCCAAAGAGACCCAGTACTTC. It specifies CASSRVNGLDPKETQYF.

The J gene is TRBJ1-2, the V gene TRBV2, with D possibly TRBD1 on 6 matching bases. The germline gives CDR1 SNHLY, CDR2 FYNNEI. The CDR3 runs to 15 residues. V shed 6 bases and J shed 1 base, with 15 bases lying between them. The chain's CDR3 is CASRERDTINYGYTF. Here the CDR3 DNA reads TGTGCCAGCAGAGAGAGGGACACGATTAACTATGGCTACACCTTC.

J is TRBJ2-2 and V is TRBV7-7, with D possibly matching TRBD2 (7 bases). This CDR3 contains 16 residues. V was pared by 5 bases and J by 5 bases, with 18 bases between. Germline V gives CDR1 SSHAT, CDR2 FNYEAQ (reference sequence). The CDR3 loop reads CASSPAAAGATGELFF. The CDR3 region has the DNA TGTGCCAGCAGCCCGGCAGCCGCGGGGGCGACCGGGGAGCTGTTTTTT.

The chain links TRBV11-1 to TRBJ1-1, with a weak D call TRBD1 (5 bases). Germline CDR1 is SGHAT and CDR2 is FQDESV (reference sequence). This CDR3 is 13 amino acids long. Trimming removed 6 bases from V and 3 bases from J, with 11 bases in between. The CDR3 nucleotides read TGTGCCAGCAGGCAGGGCTGGGACACTGAAGCTTTCTTT. Encoded protein: CASRQGWDTEAFF.

The chain carries TRBV5-1 and TRBJ2-3; TRBD1 aligns across 11 bases. This CDR3 has 16 amino acids. From germline, CDR1 is SGHRS and CDR2 YFSETQ. V shed 5 bases and J 2 bases; nucleotides not matched to a gene: 7. DNA for the CDR3: TGCGCCAGCAGAACCGGACAGGGGGCTGTCACAGATACGCAGTATTTT. Protein product: CASRTGQGAVTDTQYF.

This clone was recorded only once. V gene TRBV5-1 combines with J gene TRBJ2-5, with D possibly matching TRBD1 (6 bases). The CDR3 sequence is 15 residues long. The germline CDR1 and CDR2 sequences are SGHRS and YFSETQ. The V and J ends lost 3 bases and 4 bases respectively, with 16 bases between them. The CDR3 loop is CASSSMTGTPETQYF. CDR3 DNA: TGCGCCAGCAGCTCTATGACCGGGACACCAGAGACCCAGTACTTC.

The chain is built from TRBV28 and TRBJ1-2; D unresolved. Germline values: CDR1 MDHEN, CDR2 SYDVKM. V lost 3 bases and J 12 bases, leaving 20 bases between the germline ends. The CDR3 loop spans 14 amino acids. The CDR3, as DNA: TGTGCCAGCAGTTTTGAGGTTTCCGGGGTGGAAGACACCTTC. This codes for CASSFEVSGVEDTF.

This chain joins TRBV25-1 and TRBJ2-2, with D uncertain. CDR3 size: 13 residues. CDR1 and CDR2 from the germline V gene are MGHDK and SYGVNS. Trimming pared 1 base from V and 5 bases from J, leaving 5 bases between. For the CDR3, the DNA is TGTGCCAGCAGTGAATCGGGTACCGGGGAGCTGTTTTTT. Translating it yields CASSESGTGELFF.

The rearrangement uses TRBV14 and TRBJ2-7; a weak D match, TRBD2 (7 bases). The CDR3 runs 15 residues. Germline loops: CDR1 SGHDN, CDR2 FVKESK. V gave up 4 bases and J gave up 3 bases, with 16 bases separating them. CDR3 coding DNA: TGTGCCAGCAGCCCTGTCGGGGGGCCACTCTACGAGCAGTACTTC. Translated: CASSPVGGPLYEQYF. Variable domain in full (rest from reference TRBV14 and TRBJ2-7): EAGVTQFPSHSVIEKGQTVTLRCDPISGHDNLYWYRRVMGKEIKFLLHFVKESKQDESGMPNNRFLAERTGGTYSTLKVQPAELEDSGVYFCASSPVGGPLYEQYFGPGTRLTVT.

V and J are TRBV5-6 and TRBJ1-5; D is possibly TRBD1 (5 bases). Germline CDR1 SGHDT, CDR2 YYEEEE. Trimming took 3 bases from V and 5 from J, leaving 15 bases between them. The CDR3 totals 15 residues. The CDR3 sequence is CASSSAGGKDQPQHF. CDR3 in DNA: TGTGCCAGCAGCTCGGCGGGGGGGAAGGATCAGCCCCAGCATTTT.

The chain is built from TRBV5-1 and TRBJ2-7; D is uncertain. The CDR3 totals 13 residues. The V gene lost 1 base and the J gene lost 3 bases, with 8 bases spanning the gap. In germline, CDR1 is SGHRS, CDR2 YFSETQ. The CDR3 sequence is CASSLLTDYEQYF. CDR3 nucleotide sequence: TGCGCCAGCAGCTTGTTAACAGACTACGAGCAGTACTTC.

The chain is built from TRBV4-2 and TRBJ1-5, with 9 bases aligning to TRBD1. The CDR3 sequence is 15 residues long. The trim removed 4 bases at V and 5 bases at J, leaving 6 bases unmatched. The germline V gene has CDR1 LGHNA and CDR2 YNFKEQ. CDR3 sequence (DNA): TGTGCCAGCAGCCTTGGGGACAGGGCATATCAGCCCCAGCATTTT. It encodes CASSLGDRAYQPQHF.

The rearrangement links TRBV5-4 to TRBJ1-2; D remains ambiguous. Germline V gene sequence: CDR1 SGHNT, CDR2 YYREEE (reference sequence). The CDR3 has 15 amino acids. V dropped 2 bases and J dropped 3 bases, with 14 bases sitting between them. The DNA of the CDR3 is TGTGCCAGCAGCTTCGAATCGGGGATTTACTATGGCTACACCTTC. Protein sequence: CASSFESGIYYGYTF.

This chain connects TRBV5-6 to TRBJ2-2; 13 bases map to TRBD2. The V gene's germline CDR1 is SGHDT and CDR2 YYEEEE. The CDR3 has 19 amino acids. V shed 4 bases and J 4 bases; nucleotides not matched to a gene: 13. The DNA for the CDR3 is TGTGCCAGCAGCCTACCGGGACTAGCGGGGCCGGGGGGCACCGGGGAGCTGTTTTTT. It yields the protein CASSLPGLAGPGGTGELFF.

The V and J genes are TRBV2 and TRBJ2-7, with 11 bases matching TRBD1. The germline gives CDR1 SNHLY, CDR2 FYNNEI. Trimming took 6 bases from V and 6 from J; bases not matched to a gene: 13. The CDR3 covers 16 residues. This chain's CDR3 is CASSEPDWTGGSEQYF. CDR3 in DNA: TGTGCCAGCAGCGAACCGGATTGGACAGGGGGCTCCGAGCAGTACTTC.

The chain couples TRBV5-8 to TRBJ2-3, with 7 bases fitting TRBD1. This CDR3 comprises 16 residues. Trimming took 0 bases from V and 0 from J; bases not matched to a gene: 4. Germline V lookup: CDR1 SGHTS, CDR2 YDEGEE. CDR3 loop: CASSLGQGYSTDTQYF. The CDR3 coding sequence is TGTGCCAGCAGCTTGGGACAGGGCTATAGCACAGATACGCAGTATTTT.

The chain uses TRBV27 and TRBJ2-1; the match to TRBD2 covers 14 bases. From germline, CDR1 is MNHEY and CDR2 SMNVEV (reference sequence). V lost 4 bases and J lost 8; bases outside the gene matches: 16. The CDR3 has 19 residues. Here the CDR3 reads CASSSGTGTGTSGRYEQFF. In DNA, the CDR3 is TGTGCCAGCAGTTCCGGGACAGGGACCGGGACTAGCGGGAGATATGAGCAGTTCTTC.

This chain uses TRBV7-9 with TRBJ1-6, with TRBD1 as a possible D gene (5 bases). Between the trimmed V and J ends, which lost 3 bases and 9 bases, there was a span of 18 bases. There are 16 residues in the CDR3. Germline CDR1 is SEHNR and CDR2 is FQNEAQ (reference sequence). The CDR3 DNA follows: TGTGCCAGCAGCTTCTATACCTCCTCCGGGGGTTCACCCCTCCACTTT. Translating gives CASSFYTSSGGSPLHF.